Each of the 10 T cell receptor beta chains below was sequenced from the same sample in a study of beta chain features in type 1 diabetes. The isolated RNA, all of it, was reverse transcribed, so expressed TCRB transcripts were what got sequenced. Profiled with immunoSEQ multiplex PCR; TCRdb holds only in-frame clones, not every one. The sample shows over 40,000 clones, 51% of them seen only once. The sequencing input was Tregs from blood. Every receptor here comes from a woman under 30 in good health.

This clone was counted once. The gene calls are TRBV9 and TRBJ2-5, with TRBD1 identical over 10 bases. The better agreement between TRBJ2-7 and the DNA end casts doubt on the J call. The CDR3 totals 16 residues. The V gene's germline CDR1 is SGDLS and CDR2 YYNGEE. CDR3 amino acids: CASSAAARQGAYEQYF. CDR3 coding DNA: TGTGCCAGCAGCGCAGCGGCCAGACAGGGGGCTTACGAGCAGTACTTC.

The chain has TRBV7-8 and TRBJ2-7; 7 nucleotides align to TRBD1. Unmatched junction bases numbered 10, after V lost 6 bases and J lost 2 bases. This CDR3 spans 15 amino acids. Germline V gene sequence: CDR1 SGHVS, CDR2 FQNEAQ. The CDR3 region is CASRPQTGLAYEQYF. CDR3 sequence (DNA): TGTGCCAGCAGACCACAGACAGGGCTCGCCTACGAGCAGTACTTC.

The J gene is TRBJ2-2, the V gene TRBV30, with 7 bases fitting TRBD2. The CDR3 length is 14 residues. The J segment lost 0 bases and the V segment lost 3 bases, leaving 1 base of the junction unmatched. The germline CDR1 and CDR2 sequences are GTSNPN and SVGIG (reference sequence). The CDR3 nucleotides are TGTGCCTGGAGCGGACTAGCGAACACCGGGGAGCTGTTTTTT. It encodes CAWSGLANTGELFF.

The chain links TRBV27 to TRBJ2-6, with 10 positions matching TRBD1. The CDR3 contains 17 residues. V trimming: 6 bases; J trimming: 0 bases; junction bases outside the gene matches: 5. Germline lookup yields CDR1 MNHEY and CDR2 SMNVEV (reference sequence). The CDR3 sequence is CASRGDRGGSGANVLTF. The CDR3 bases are TGTGCCAGCAGGGGGGACAGGGGAGGCTCTGGGGCCAACGTCCTGACTTTC.

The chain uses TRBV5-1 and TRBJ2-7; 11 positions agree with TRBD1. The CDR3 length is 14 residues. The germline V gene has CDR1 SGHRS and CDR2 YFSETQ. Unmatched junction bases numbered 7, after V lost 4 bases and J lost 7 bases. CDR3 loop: CASSPGQGAREQYF. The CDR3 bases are TGCGCCAGCAGCCCAGGACAGGGGGCACGGGAGCAGTACTTC.

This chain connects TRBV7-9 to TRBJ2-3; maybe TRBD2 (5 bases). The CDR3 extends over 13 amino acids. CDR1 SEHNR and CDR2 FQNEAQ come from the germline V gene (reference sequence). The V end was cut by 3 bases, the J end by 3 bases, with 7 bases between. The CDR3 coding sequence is TGTGCCAGCAGCTTCGGAGGAACAGATACGCAGTATTTT. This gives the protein CASSFGGTDTQYF.

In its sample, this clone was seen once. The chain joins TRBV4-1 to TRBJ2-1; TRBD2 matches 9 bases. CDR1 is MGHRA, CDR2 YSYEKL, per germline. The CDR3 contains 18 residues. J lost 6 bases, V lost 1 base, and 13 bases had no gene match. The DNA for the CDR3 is TGCGCCAGCAGCCAAGGGGTGCCGAGCGGCGGGAGGGCCAATGAGCAGTTCTTC. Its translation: CASSQGVPSGGRANEQFF.

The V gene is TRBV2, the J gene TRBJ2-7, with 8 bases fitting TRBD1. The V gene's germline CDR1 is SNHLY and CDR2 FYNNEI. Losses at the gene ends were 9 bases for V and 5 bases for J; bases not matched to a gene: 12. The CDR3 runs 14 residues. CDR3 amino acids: CASSRDRGFHEQYF. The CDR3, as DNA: TGTGCCAGTTCGAGAGACAGGGGTTTCCACGAGCAGTACTTC.

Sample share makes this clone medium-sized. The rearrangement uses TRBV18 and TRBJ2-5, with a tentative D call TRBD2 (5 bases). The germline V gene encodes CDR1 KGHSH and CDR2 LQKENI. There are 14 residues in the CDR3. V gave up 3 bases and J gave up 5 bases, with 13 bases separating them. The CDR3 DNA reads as TGTGCCAGCTCACCGGGGAGTCGTGGGGAGACCCAGTACTTC. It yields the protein CASSPGSRGETQYF.

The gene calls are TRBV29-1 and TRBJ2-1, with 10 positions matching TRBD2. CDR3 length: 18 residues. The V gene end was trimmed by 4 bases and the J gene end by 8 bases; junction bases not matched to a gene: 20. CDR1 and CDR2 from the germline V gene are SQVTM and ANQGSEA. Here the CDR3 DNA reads TGCAGCGTTGGCCTATACTCTCGCCTAGCGGGAGTACTCGATGAGCAGTTCTTC. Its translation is CSVGLYSRLAGVLDEQFF.